What follows are 28 T cell receptor beta chains derived from one specimen sequenced in a study of T cells in Graves' hyperthyroidism and ophthalmopathy. The CDR3 regions of TCR beta were amplified from RNA transcripts. The HTBI primer set served for first-round RT-PCR of the TCR CDR3. TCRdb analysed the multiplex PCR reads with MiXCR anew, one entry per CDR3 protein. The repertoire includes about 110,000 distinct CDR3 sequences, 15% to 20% of them detected once, and 40% to 50% sits in the top ten. Sample: blood. Source of these receptors: a woman aged 50 to 60 with Graves' hyperthyroidism.

There are a few counts of this clonotype. V gene TRBV4-2 combines with J gene TRBJ2-1, with a tentative D call TRBD1 (5 bases). Germline CDR1 reads LGHNA; CDR2 reads YNFKEQ. CDR3 length equals 14 residues. V was cut by 0 bases and J by 8 bases, with 11 bases left in between. In DNA form, the CDR3 reads TGTGCCAGCAGCCAAGAAACTATGGGGCATGAGCAGTTCTTC. It yields the protein CASSQETMGHEQFF.

The genes are TRBV11-2 and TRBJ2-5, with 13 bases lining up with TRBD2. Germline CDR1 and CDR2: SGHAT and FQNNGV. This CDR3 has 16 residues. Trimming at V came to 1 base and at J to 4 bases, leaving 3 bases not matched to a gene. CDR3 coding DNA: TGTGCCAGCAGCTTAGGACTAGCGGGAGGAGGAGAGACCCAGTACTTC. Its protein is CASSLGLAGGGETQYF. The full variable domain, in which reference TRBV11-2 and TRBJ2-5 provide the parts outside the CDR3, is EAGVAQSPRYKIIEKRQSVAFWCNPISGHATLYWYQQILGQGPKLLIQFQNNGVVDDSQLPKDRFSAERLKGVDSTLKIQPAKLEDSAVYLCASSLGLAGGGETQYFGPGTRLLVL.

This clonotype has a handful of counts. The gene calls are TRBV11-1 and TRBJ2-1; 7 bases align to TRBD2. Germline CDR1 and CDR2: SGHAT and FQDESV (reference sequence). This CDR3 is 16 amino acids long. V shed 1 base and J 1 base; nucleotides not matched to a gene: 4. The DNA of the CDR3 is TGTGCCAGCAGCTTAGGAAGCGGGATGTCCTACAATGAGCAGTTCTTC. This encodes CASSLGSGMSYNEQFF.

In its sample, this clonotype was seen many times. The chain uses TRBV5-1 and TRBJ1-1, with TRBD1 matching 10 bases. Germline V gene lookup returns CDR1 SGHRS and CDR2 YFSETQ. This CDR3 spans 15 amino acids. Trimming at V came to 1 base and at J to 5 bases, leaving 5 bases not matched to a gene. The CDR3 here is CASSLLTGGDTEAFF. CDR3 bases: TGCGCCAGCAGCTTGTTGACAGGGGGCGATACTGAAGCTTTCTTT.

This clonotype has ten or more counts. This rearrangement joins TRBV7-8 to TRBJ2-1; D possibly corresponds to TRBD1 (6 bases). Trimming cost V 4 bases and J 6 bases, with 10 bases left between them. The CDR3 is 13 residues long. Germline V gene data show CDR1 as SGHVS and CDR2 as FQNEAQ. CDR3 loop: CASSSGQPNEQFF. The DNA for the CDR3 is TGTGCCAGCAGCTCTGGACAGCCCAATGAGCAGTTCTTC. Full variable domain (outside the CDR3, taken from reference TRBV7-8 and TRBJ2-1): GAGVSQSPRYKVAKRGQDVALRCDPISGHVSLFWYQQALGQGPEFLTYFQNEAQLDKSGLPSDRFFAERPEGSVSTLKIQRTQQEDSAVYLCASSSGQPNEQFFGPGTRLTVL.

The genes are TRBV20-1 and TRBJ2-5, with D possibly TRBD2 on 5 matching bases. Trimming stripped 5 bases from V and 3 bases from J, with 19 bases between. The CDR3 runs 15 residues. CDR1 is DFQATT and CDR2 is SNEGSKA in the germline V gene (reference sequence). The CDR3 nucleotides read TGCAGTGCTGGGGATACTCCGGGAAGGGAAGAGACCCAGTACTTC. Its protein product is CSAGDTPGREETQYF.

This clonotype was counted at least ten times. This chain joins TRBV11-2 and TRBJ2-6; no firm D call. This CDR3 has 15 amino acids. Germline V lookup: CDR1 SGHAT, CDR2 FQNNGV. V was cut by 1 base and J by 3 bases, with 7 bases left in between. CDR3 bases: TGTGCCAGCAGCTTAGTGGCACGTGGGGCCAACGTCCTGACTTTC. It specifies CASSLVARGANVLTF.

This clonotype came up a few times. The chain combines TRBV6-1 with TRBJ2-2; D remains unclear. There are 13 residues in the CDR3. With 5 bases removed from V and 4 bases from J, the gap between germline ends came to 8 bases. From germline, CDR1 is MNHNS and CDR2 SASEGT. Here the CDR3 DNA reads TGTGCCAGCAGTTATAGTAGCACCGGGGAGCTGTTTTTT. As protein: CASSYSSTGELFF.

This clonotype appeared a few times. It may be a read error: a sequence one base away is much more abundant. This chain joins TRBV20-1 and TRBJ2-3; 11 bases are a match to TRBD2. Germline assignment: CDR1 DFQATT and CDR2 SNEGSKA (reference sequence). This CDR3 contains 17 residues. V lost 5 bases, J lost 5 bases, and 15 bases stayed unmatched. This CDR3 reads CSAGASPLAGVGDTQYF. In DNA form, the CDR3 reads TGCAGTGCTGGAGCCTCCCCACTAGCGGGAGTTGGAGATACGCAGTATTTT.

This rearrangement joins TRBV7-2 to TRBJ2-2; TRBD2 matches 14 bases. The V and J ends lost 6 bases and 5 bases, in that order; junction bases with no gene match: 2. The CDR3 runs 15 residues. Germline CDR1 reads SGHTA; CDR2 reads FQGNSA. The DNA of the CDR3 is TGTGCCAGCAGTCGGACTAGCGGGAGGACCGGGGAGCTGTTTTTT. Amino acid sequence: CASSRTSGRTGELFF. Together with reference TRBV7-2 and TRBJ2-2, the CDR3 gives the full variable domain: GAGVSQSPSNKVTEKGKDVELRCDPISGHTALYWYRQSLGQGLEFLIYFQGNSAPDKSGLPSDRFSAERTGGSVSTLTIQRTQQEDSAVYLCASSRTSGRTGELFFGEGSRLTVL.

The chain joins TRBV7-9 to TRBJ2-7; D not certain. Trimming took off 6 bases at V and 8 bases at J, with 23 bases between the two ends. The CDR3 is 15 amino acids. The germline V gene encodes CDR1 SEHNR and CDR2 FQNEAQ (reference sequence). The CDR3, as DNA: TGTGCCAGCAGTTCGCGCCGGGCCGGTTTGATCAAGCAGTACTTC. Translated, it gives CASSSRRAGLIKQYF.

This clonotype was seen repeatedly, ten times or more. V is TRBV11-3 and J is TRBJ1-2; D might be TRBD1 (5 bases). Germline lookup yields CDR1 SGHNT and CDR2 YENEEA. The CDR3 sequence is 14 residues long. Trimming took 4 bases from V and 8 from J, leaving 17 bases between them. The CDR3 reads CASSSGRSTGGYTF. For the CDR3, the DNA is TGTGCCAGCAGCTCGGGACGCTCGACGGGGGGCTACACCTTC.

At least ten counts were recorded for this clonotype. The chain combines TRBV7-8 with TRBJ2-1, with D uncertain. CDR3 length: 16 residues. V lost 0 bases and J 0 bases, leaving 9 bases between the germline ends. Looked up from germline, CDR1 is SGHVS and CDR2 is FQNEAQ. In DNA form, the CDR3 reads TGTGCCAGCAGCTTAGCTCGCAGAACCTCCTACAATGAGCAGTTCTTC. As protein: CASSLARRTSYNEQFF.

This clonotype was counted ten times or more. This chain links TRBV24-1 with TRBJ2-3; 7 bases map to TRBD2. This CDR3 has 16 residues. The germline V gene encodes CDR1 KGHDR and CDR2 SFDVKD. The V and J ends lost 5 bases and 0 bases, in that order; junction bases with no gene match: 7. In DNA, the CDR3 is TGTGCCACCAGTGCGGGACTATATTCTAGCACAGATACGCAGTATTTT. Translating gives CATSAGLYSSTDTQYF.

The chain employs TRBV7-6 and TRBJ2-6; 8 bases fit TRBD1. CDR1 and CDR2 from the germline V gene are SGHVS and FNYEAQ. V lost 8 bases and J lost 0; bases outside the gene matches: 6. This CDR3 comprises 16 residues. CDR3 DNA sequence: TGTGCCAGCTCACAGGGGGTATCCTCTGGGGCCAACGTCCTGACTTTC. This gives the protein CASSQGVSSGANVLTF. Combining the CDR3 with reference TRBV7-6 and TRBJ2-6 gives the whole variable domain GAGVSQSPRYKVTKRGQDVALRCDPISGHVSLYWYRQALGQGPEFLTYFNYEAQQDKSGLPNDRFSAERPEGSISTLTIQRTEQRDSAMYRCASSQGVSSGANVLTFGAGSRLTVL.

This clonotype was seen repeatedly, ten times or more. V usage is TRBV12-3 or TRBV12-4 and J usage is TRBJ1-2, with D perhaps TRBD1 (6 bases). This CDR3 is 15 amino acids long. The V end lost 7 bases, the J end lost 4 bases, and 19 bases lay between the germline ends. Here the CDR3 reads CASIPAGGAGYGYTF. Here the CDR3 DNA reads TGTGCCAGCATCCCCGCTGGGGGCGCCGGCTATGGCTACACCTTC.

The CDR3 sequence is CASATGVTGTGELFF. The CDR3 nucleotides are TGTGCCAGCGCAACGGGGGTTACTGGCACCGGGGAGCTGTTTTTT. This rearrangement joins TRBV2 to TRBJ2-2; the D gene is possibly TRBD2 (6 bases). CDR3 length: 15 amino acids. Germline V gene sequence: CDR1 SNHLY, CDR2 FYNNEI. V was trimmed by 8 bases and J by 4 bases, leaving 17 bases between them.

This clonotype was counted at least ten times. The chain has TRBV7-2 and TRBJ2-7; perhaps TRBD1 as D (6 bases). V lost 4 bases, J lost 9 bases, and 19 bases lay in between. The length of the CDR3 is 14 residues. Germline-derived CDR1 and CDR2 are SGHTA and FQGNSA. CDR3 protein: CASSSSGQWARQYF. The DNA of the CDR3 is TGTGCCAGCAGCTCCTCGGGACAATGGGCTCGGCAGTACTTC.

The CDR3 region is CASRLGTSGRETQYF. In DNA, the CDR3 is TGTGCCAGCAGATTGGGGACTAGCGGGAGGGAGACCCAGTACTTC. The chain has TRBV6-1 and TRBJ2-5, with 15 bases identical to TRBD2. The germline CDR1 and CDR2 sequences are MNHNS and SASEGT. The CDR3 has 15 residues. J lost 5 bases, V lost 6 bases, and 4 bases had no gene match.

The sample holds many counts of this clonotype. This rearrangement joins TRBV7-9 to TRBJ1-1; D uncertain. This CDR3 contains 13 residues. Germline lookup yields CDR1 SEHNR and CDR2 FQNEAQ (reference sequence). V was cut by 4 bases and J by 1 base, with 7 bases left in between. CDR3 DNA sequence: TGTGCCAGCAGCTCGGGATCGAACACTGAAGCTTTCTTT. Its protein product is CASSSGSNTEAFF.

This clonotype was counted ten times or more. The chain is built from TRBV28 and TRBJ2-7; D gene ambiguous. The CDR3 has 13 amino acids. The V gene lost 3 bases and the J gene lost 3 bases, with 9 bases spanning the gap. The V gene's germline CDR1 is MDHEN and CDR2 SYDVKM. The CDR3 DNA reads TGTGCCAGCAGTTTGGCCGGCAACTACGAGCAGTACTTC. Its protein product is CASSLAGNYEQYF. The variable domain in full, with the rest retrieved from reference TRBV28 and TRBJ2-7, is DVKVTQSSRYLVKRTGEKVFLECVQDMDHENMFWYRQDPGLGLRLIYFSYDVKMKEKGDIPEGYSVSREKKERFSLILESASTNQTSMYLCASSLAGNYEQYFGPGTRLTVT.

This clonotype has at least ten counts. The rearrangement joins TRBV3-1 to TRBJ1-6, with 7 positions matching TRBD1. The ends lost 8 bases at V and 10 bases at J; junction bases unmatched: 8. The CDR3 runs 13 residues. In germline, CDR1 is LGHDT, CDR2 YNNKEL (reference sequence). In DNA, the CDR3 is TGTGCCAGCTTGGGCAGGGGGGGCTCACCCCTCCACTTT. Amino acids: CASLGRGGSPLHF.

This clonotype was seen many times. The chain links TRBV28 to TRBJ2-2, with 10 positions matching TRBD2. V shed 2 bases, J shed 0 bases, and the junction held 3 bases outside the gene matches. The CDR3 covers 17 residues. CDR1 is MDHEN and CDR2 is SYDVKM in the germline V gene. CDR3 DNA: TGTGCCAGCAGTTTAACAGGACTAGCGGCGAACACCGGGGAGCTGTTTTTT. It is translated as CASSLTGLAANTGELFF.

This clonotype was seen repeatedly, ten times or more. V is TRBV24-1 and J is TRBJ2-7; TRBD2 matches 8 bases. The germline gives CDR1 KGHDR, CDR2 SFDVKD. Unmatched junction bases numbered 6, after V lost 7 bases and J lost 5 bases. There are 13 residues in the CDR3. The CDR3 region has the DNA TGTGCCACCAGCCCGACGGGGGGGGACGAGCAGTACGTC. Its translation is CATSPTGGDEQYV.

This clonotype was found many times. CDR3: CASSLALLAGEYEQYF. CDR3 bases: TGCGCCAGCAGCTTGGCCTTGCTAGCGGGAGAGTACGAGCAGTACTTC. The V and J genes are TRBV5-1 and TRBJ2-7; 10 positions match TRBD2. The CDR3 has 16 residues. The V and J ends lost 0 bases and 4 bases, in that order; junction bases with no gene match: 7. Per the germline V gene, CDR1 is SGHRS and CDR2 is YFSETQ.

Note on this clonotype: A read error is possible here, since a much larger clone lies one base away. V is TRBV11-2 and J is TRBJ2-6; D ambiguous. Trimming pared 4 bases from V and 2 bases from J, leaving 6 bases between. Germline lookup yields CDR1 SGHAT and CDR2 FQNNGV. The CDR3 is made up of 14 amino acids. This CDR3 is CASSSPPGANVLTF. The DNA for the CDR3 is TGTGCCAGCAGCTCCCCCCCTGGGGCCAACGTCCTGACTTTC.

This clonotype was seen many times. The V call is TRBV6-1, the J call TRBJ2-7; TRBD1 aligns across 7 bases. The CDR3 is 13 amino acids. With V trimmed by 10 bases and J by 6 bases, 12 bases remained unmatched. Looked up from germline, CDR1 is MNHNS and CDR2 is SASEGT. The CDR3 DNA reads as TGTGCCACCACGGGACAGTTCTTCTCCGAGCAGTACGTC. It specifies CATTGQFFSEQYV.

This clonotype showed up many times. The V gene is TRBV5-1, the J gene TRBJ2-7, with 8 bases identical to TRBD2. CDR1 SGHRS and CDR2 YFSETQ come from the germline V gene. V dropped 3 bases and J dropped 6; count of bases not matched to a gene: 32. The CDR3 totals 22 residues. CDR3 sequence: CASSSFERGLGIPYDFDSEQYV. CDR3 bases: TGCGCCAGCAGCTCTTTTGAGAGGGGACTAGGTATCCCTTACGACTTTGATTCCGAGCAGTACGTC.